The T cell receptor beta chain under discussion was sequenced for a study of blood T cell repertoires in COVID-19. Membership in each cohort depended on participant-reported clinical history. TCRdb keeps only in-frame clones here, not all; method: immunoSEQ multiplex PCR. This sample yields 310,000 or so clones, of which about 87% are seen a single time; approximately 9% belongs to the top ten. The receptor's source is a young woman who had recovered from COVID-19. The sequencing input was PBMCs or T cells enriched from blood (not recorded which).

Here the CDR3 reads CASSQRGANTEAFF. CDR3 nucleotides: TGTGCCAGTAGTCAGCGGGGGGCGAACACTGAAGCTTTCTTT. The chain employs TRBV19 and TRBJ1-1; D is perhaps TRBD1 (6 bases). V shed 5 bases and J shed 1 base, with 11 bases lying between them. CDR3 length: 14 residues. Germline V gene data show CDR1 as LNHDA and CDR2 as SQIVND (reference sequence).